The entry that follows covers one T cell receptor beta chain sequence. Its antigen is undetermined. At one end, the junction sequence differs from germline, possibly due to a read error. This sample stems from a study of T-cell memory formation after mild COVID-19. Study results and caveats: Day 15 to 85 contractors were CD4/CD8 balanced; later expanders leaned CD4+. Among contracting clones, CD4+ were mainly CM/EM and CD8+ enriched in EMRA. Cross-reactive memory seemingly joined, as some responding clones were found in pre-infection memory.

Researchers used 5'RACE with constant-segment primers to make TCR alpha and TCR beta cDNA libraries that carry sample barcodes and UMIs. TCRdb reprocessed the 5' RACE reads with MiXCR, giving one entry per CDR3 protein. Among 100,000 to 150,000 distinct CDR3 sequences listed, around 15% were seen once. In germline, CDR1 is SEHNR, CDR2 FQNEAQ (reference sequence). This CDR3 region has 14 residues. The sequencing input was PBMCs or a T cell subset sorted from them (not recorded which). The clonotype comes from a man between 18 and 35 years old who had mild COVID-19 (a few samples of this study predate the infection). Cell type and time point are not known. The chain has TRBV7-9 and TRBJ2-3; 7 nucleotides line up with TRBD1. Written as DNA, the CDR3 is TGTGACAGCAGCTTAGGGACAGCAACAGATACGCAGTATTTT. Protein sequence: CDSSLGTATDTQYF.